This is a list of T cell receptor beta chains from one sample in a study of T cells in Graves' hyperthyroidism and ophthalmopathy. TCRdb reprocessed the multiplex PCR reads with MiXCR, giving one entry per CDR3 protein. Of about 520,000 distinct CDR3 sequences in the sample, approximately 25% were seen once. The sample taken for sequencing was blood. Every receptor here comes from a woman under 40 with Graves' ophthalmopathy. Each CDR3 is given with its conserved first and last residue.

j_call v_call cdr3_length cdr3_aa
TRBJ2-7 TRBV29-1 12 CSVRQDSYEQYF
TRBJ2-7 TRBV28 15 CASTRGALSSYEQYF
TRBJ2-7 TRBV6-2/TRBV6-3 13 CASREQVPYEQYF
TRBJ1-1 TRBV6-1 15 CASRGWEGWNTEAFF
TRBJ2-7 TRBV4-1 18 CASSQERVGALYPYEQYF
TRBJ1-3 TRBV5-6 14 CASSLGTSGNTIYF
TRBJ2-7 TRBV7-9 13 CASTTTGDYEQYF
TRBJ2-2 TRBV20-1 13 CSAPEWNTGELFF
TRBJ1-1 TRBV28 16 CASSLAGIPPNTEAFF
TRBJ2-7 TRBV9 14 CASSAHTAPYEQYF
TRBJ2-5 TRBV24-1 14 CATSDPGGQETQYF
TRBJ1-5 TRBV6-1 16 CASSDPGQGLDQPQHF
TRBJ2-7 TRBV11-2 15 CASSLERGGTYEQYF
TRBJ2-7 TRBV20-1 12 CSASASTDEQYF
TRBJ1-2 TRBV5-1 13 CASSSSGGYGYTF
TRBJ1-2 TRBV12-3/TRBV12-4 13 CASSSTSRGGYTF
TRBJ1-1 TRBV15 15 CATSTQRGTGWEGFF
TRBJ1-2 TRBV4-1 15 CASRSLHGVSNGYTF
TRBJ2-7 TRBV6-1 15 CASSGKTVASYEQYF
TRBJ2-2 TRBV6-1 13 CASGRTNTGELFF
TRBJ1-2 TRBV6-1 12 CASSVLLYGYTF
TRBJ2-1 TRBV12-3/TRBV12-4 14 CASSPGQGANEQFF
TRBJ1-1 TRBV19 12 CASTSTGVEAFF
TRBJ2-1 TRBV2 13 CASSTEEGDEQFF
TRBJ1-1 TRBV5-1 15 CASSSLGPRDTEAFF
TRBJ1-2 TRBV19 13 CASSILGTVVYTF
TRBJ2-5 TRBV9 15 CASSPAGAAQETQYF
TRBJ2-5 TRBV7-2 16 CASSLAAGDRWETQYF
TRBJ2-7 TRBV7-2 14 CASSSGFSSYEQYF
TRBJ2-5 TRBV25-1 15 CASSEYWREEETQYF
TRBJ2-7 TRBV9 15 CASSPGLAGFYEQYF
TRBJ1-5 TRBV20-1 14 CSASLGPGNQPQHF
TRBJ2-7 TRBV27 13 CASSRRNTYEQYF
TRBJ2-7 TRBV28 14 CASTVPGTPDEQYF
TRBJ2-2 TRBV24-1 14 CAVSDRTYTGELFF